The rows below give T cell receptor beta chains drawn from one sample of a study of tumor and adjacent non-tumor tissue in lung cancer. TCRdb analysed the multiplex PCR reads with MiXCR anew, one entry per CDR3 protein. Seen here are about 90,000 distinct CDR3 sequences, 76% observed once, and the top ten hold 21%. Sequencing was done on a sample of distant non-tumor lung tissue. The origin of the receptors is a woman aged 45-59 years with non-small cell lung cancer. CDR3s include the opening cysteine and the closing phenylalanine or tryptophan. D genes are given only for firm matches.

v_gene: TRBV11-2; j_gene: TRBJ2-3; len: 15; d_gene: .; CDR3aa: CASTLGPPGDHTQYF
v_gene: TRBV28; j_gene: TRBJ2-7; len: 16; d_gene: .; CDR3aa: CASSQPSRPVRREQYF
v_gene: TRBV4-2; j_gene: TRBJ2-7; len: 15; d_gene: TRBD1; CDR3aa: CASSQHRTGIYEQYF
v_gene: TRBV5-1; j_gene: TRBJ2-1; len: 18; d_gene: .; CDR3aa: CASSPLGGPTQPDNEQFF
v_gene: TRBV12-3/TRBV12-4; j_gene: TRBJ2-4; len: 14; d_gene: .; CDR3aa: CASRAPWLRNIQYF
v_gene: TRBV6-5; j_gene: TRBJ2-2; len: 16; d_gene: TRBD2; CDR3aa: CASSYRASGSTGELLF
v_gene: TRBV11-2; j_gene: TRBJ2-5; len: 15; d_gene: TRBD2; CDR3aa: CASSLDPNGRETQYF
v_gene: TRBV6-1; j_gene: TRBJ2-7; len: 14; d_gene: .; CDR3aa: CASSMDIFYYEQYF
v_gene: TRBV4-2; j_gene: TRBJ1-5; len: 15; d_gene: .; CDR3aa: CASSQVLTNNQPKHF
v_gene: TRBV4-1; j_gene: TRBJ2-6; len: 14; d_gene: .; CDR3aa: CASCKDSGANVLTF
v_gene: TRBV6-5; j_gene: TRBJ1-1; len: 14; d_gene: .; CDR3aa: CASSTGMVYTEAFF
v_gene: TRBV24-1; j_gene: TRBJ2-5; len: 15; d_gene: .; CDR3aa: CATCDVTRGQGTQYF
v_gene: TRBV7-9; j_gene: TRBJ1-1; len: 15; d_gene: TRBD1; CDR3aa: CASRPPLRTGVGAFF
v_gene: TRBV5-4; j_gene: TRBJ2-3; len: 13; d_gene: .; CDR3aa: CVSSFFGADTQYF
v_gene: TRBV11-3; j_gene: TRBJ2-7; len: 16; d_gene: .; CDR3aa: CASSLGSGAGFYEQYF
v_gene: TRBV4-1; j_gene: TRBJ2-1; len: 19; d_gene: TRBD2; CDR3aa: CANSHPGLAWGPSYNEQFF